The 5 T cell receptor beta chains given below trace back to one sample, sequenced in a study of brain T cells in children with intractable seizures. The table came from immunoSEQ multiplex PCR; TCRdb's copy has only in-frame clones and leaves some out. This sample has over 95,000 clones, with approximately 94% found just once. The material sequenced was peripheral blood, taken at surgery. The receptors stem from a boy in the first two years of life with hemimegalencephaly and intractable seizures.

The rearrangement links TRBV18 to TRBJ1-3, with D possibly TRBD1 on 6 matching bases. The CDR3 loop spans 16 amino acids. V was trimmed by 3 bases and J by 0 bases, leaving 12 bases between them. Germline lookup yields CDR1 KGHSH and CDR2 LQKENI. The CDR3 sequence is CASSPSGQPSGNTIYF. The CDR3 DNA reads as TGTGCCAGCTCACCGAGCGGACAGCCCTCTGGAAACACCATATATTTT.

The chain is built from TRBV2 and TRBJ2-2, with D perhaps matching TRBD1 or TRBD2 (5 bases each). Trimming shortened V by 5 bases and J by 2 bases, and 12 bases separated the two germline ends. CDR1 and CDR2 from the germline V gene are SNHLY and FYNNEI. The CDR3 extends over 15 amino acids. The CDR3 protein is CASSPGTLNTGELFF. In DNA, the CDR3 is TGTGCCAGCAGTCCCGGGACCCTAAACACCGGGGAGCTGTTTTTT.

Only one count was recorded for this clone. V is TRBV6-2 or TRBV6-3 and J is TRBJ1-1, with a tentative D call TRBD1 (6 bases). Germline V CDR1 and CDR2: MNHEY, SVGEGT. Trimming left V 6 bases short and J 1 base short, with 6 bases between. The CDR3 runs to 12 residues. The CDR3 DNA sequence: TGTGCCAGCAGCAGGGGGAACACTGAAGCTTTCTTT. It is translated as CASSRGNTEAFF.

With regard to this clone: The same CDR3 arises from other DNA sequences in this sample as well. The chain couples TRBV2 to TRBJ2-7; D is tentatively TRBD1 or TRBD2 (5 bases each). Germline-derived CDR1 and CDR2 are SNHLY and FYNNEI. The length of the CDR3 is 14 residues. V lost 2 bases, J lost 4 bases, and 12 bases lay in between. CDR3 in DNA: TGTGCCAGCAGTGAATGGGGGAGTTCGTACGAGCAGTACTTC. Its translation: CASSEWGSSYEQYF.

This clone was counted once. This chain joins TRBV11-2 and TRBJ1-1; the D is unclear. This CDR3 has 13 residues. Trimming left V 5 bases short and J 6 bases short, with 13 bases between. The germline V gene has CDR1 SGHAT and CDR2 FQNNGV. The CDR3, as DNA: TGTGCCAGCAGCATTATTAGTGCGTCTGAAGCTTTCTTT. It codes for CASSIISASEAFF.